The next 27 T cell receptor beta chains were all read from a single sample in a study of blood T cell repertoires in COVID-19. Generated by immunoSEQ multiplex PCR, the TCRdb table keeps only in-frame clones and is missing some. The sample has about 43,000 clones; 88% are singletons. The sequenced sample was peripheral blood. The source of these receptors is a human donor in a cohort sampled during active COVID-19.

The chain has TRBV30 and TRBJ2-7, with 10 bases that match TRBD1. V trimming: 6 bases; J trimming: 6 bases; junction bases outside the gene matches: 5. Germline V CDR1 and CDR2: GTSNPN, SVGIG (reference sequence). The CDR3 loop spans 12 amino acids. The CDR3: CACRGTGAEQYF. The CDR3 nucleotides read TGTGCCTGCCGCGGGACAGGGGCCGAGCAGTACTTC.

The chain carries TRBV6-2 or TRBV6-3 and TRBJ2-7; 7 positions match TRBD1. Germline V lookup: CDR1 MNHEY, CDR2 SVGEGT. V gave up 1 base and J gave up 1 base; unmatched junction bases: 13. The CDR3 runs to 18 residues. The CDR3 DNA reads as TGTGCCAGCAGTTACTTAAGCCCTAGACAGGGAACTTCCTACGAGCAGTACTTC. Translated, it gives CASSYLSPRQGTSYEQYF.

The chain recombines TRBV27 with TRBJ2-3, with D hard to call. The V and J ends lost 5 bases and 5 bases respectively, with 8 bases between them. Germline-derived CDR1 and CDR2 are MNHEY and SMNVEV (reference sequence). The CDR3 totals 12 residues. CDR3 residues: CASSRALDTQYF. As DNA, the CDR3 is TGTGCCAGCAGTCGAGCCCTAGATACGCAGTATTTT.

This clone turned up a few times. The chain has TRBV5-4 and TRBJ2-1; D might be TRBD1 (6 bases). CDR3 length: 12 residues. Germline CDR1 is SGHNT and CDR2 is YYREEE (reference sequence). Deletions cut 3 bases from V and 7 bases from J, with 8 bases between. The chain's CDR3 is CASSSGQNEQFF. As DNA, the CDR3 is TGTGCCAGCAGCTCGGGACAAAATGAGCAGTTCTTC.

The V and J genes are TRBV30 and TRBJ2-7; 10 bases line up with TRBD2. This CDR3 is built from 14 residues. V lost 2 bases and J lost 9; bases outside the gene matches: 10. CDR1 GTSNPN and CDR2 SVGIG come from the germline V gene (reference sequence). Here the CDR3 DNA reads TGTGCCTGGAGTCGGATAGCGGGAGGTTTAGGGCAGTACTTC. It is translated as CAWSRIAGGLGQYF.

The chain employs TRBV9 and TRBJ1-1; D is perhaps TRBD1 (5 bases). The germline CDR1 and CDR2 sequences are SGDLS and YYNGEE. V was shortened by 5 bases and J by 1 base, with 12 bases between the two germline ends. The CDR3 extends over 14 amino acids. CDR3 in DNA: TGTGCCAGCAGTACGCGGGGGAAGAACACTGAAGCTTTCTTT. Amino acids: CASSTRGKNTEAFF.

This rearrangement joins TRBV19 to TRBJ1-3; D not certain. The V end lost 8 bases, the J end lost 0 bases, and 8 bases lay between the germline ends. Germline V gives CDR1 LNHDA, CDR2 SQIVND (reference sequence). The length of the CDR3 is 13 residues. The CDR3 sequence is CASPTVSGNTIYF. The CDR3 nucleotides are TGTGCCAGTCCTACAGTCTCTGGAAACACCATATATTTT.

V is TRBV10-3 and J is TRBJ1-3, with unresolved D. The V gene's germline CDR1 is ENHRY and CDR2 SYGVKD. V lost 7 bases to trimming and J lost 0 bases, with 10 bases between them. CDR3 length: 14 residues. CDR3 DNA sequence: TGTGCCATCACTTCACGGGGCTCTGGAAACACCATATATTTT. Translated, it gives CAITSRGSGNTIYF.

The J gene is TRBJ1-1, the V gene TRBV6-1; D possibly corresponds to TRBD1 (6 bases). V lost 0 bases to trimming and J lost 10 bases, with 9 bases between them. The CDR3 covers 12 residues. Germline V gene data show CDR1 as MNHNS and CDR2 as SASEGT. The CDR3 is CASSEARGSAFF. The CDR3 DNA is TGTGCCAGCAGTGAAGCGAGGGGGTCAGCTTTCTTT.

The CDR3 bases are TGTGCCAGCAGCTCTAGCGGGGTGGAATATGAGCAGTACTTC. Amino acids: CASSSSGVEYEQYF. V is TRBV3-1 (or the pseudogene TRBV3-2) and J is TRBJ2-7; 9 positions agree with TRBD2. The V gene end was trimmed by 5 bases and the J gene end by 7 bases; junction bases not matched to a gene: 9. CDR1 and CDR2 from the germline V gene are LGHDT and YNNKEL (reference sequence). The CDR3 spans 14 residues.

The genes are TRBV7-3 and TRBJ2-3, with TRBD2 matching over 14 bases. The germline CDR1 and CDR2 sequences are SGHTA and FQGTGA. Germline trimming cut 4 bases from V and 5 bases from J; bases unmatched to any gene: 8. The CDR3 is 17 residues long. The CDR3 nucleotides read TGTGCCAGCAGCTCGACTAGCGGGAGGGGTGGAGGAGATACGCAGTATTTT. Residues: CASSSTSGRGGGDTQYF. Complete variable domain (other parts from reference TRBV7-3 and TRBJ2-3): GAGVSQTPSNKVTEKGKYVELRCDPISGHTALYWYRQSLGQGPEFLIYFQGTGAADDSGLPNDRFFAVRPEGSVSTLKIQRTERGDSAVYLCASSSTSGRGGGDTQYFGPGTRLTVL.

This chain joins TRBV10-2 and TRBJ2-1, with 10 bases aligning to TRBD2. The germline gives CDR1 WSHSY, CDR2 SAAADI. V was clipped by 7 bases and J by 7 bases; unmatched bases: 10. This CDR3 is built from 15 residues. This CDR3 is CASTIGLAGVNEQFF. The DNA of the CDR3 is TGCGCCAGCACAATTGGGCTAGCGGGAGTGAATGAGCAGTTCTTC.

The V call is TRBV28, the J call TRBJ1-5, with D possibly matching TRBD1 (6 bases). The germline CDR1 and CDR2 sequences are MDHEN and SYDVKM. Trimming took off 2 bases at V and 4 bases at J, with 15 bases between the two ends. This CDR3 has 16 amino acids. The CDR3 DNA follows: TGTGCCAGCAGTTTAAGTATAGGGGGGGTTAATCAGCCCCAGCATTTT. Translating gives CASSLSIGGVNQPQHF.

The gene calls are TRBV5-6 and TRBJ2-5, with a weak D call TRBD1 (6 bases). Germline V gene data show CDR1 as SGHDT and CDR2 as YYEEEE. Trimming pared 2 bases from V and 3 bases from J, leaving 11 bases between. This CDR3 region has 14 residues. Written as DNA, the CDR3 is TGTGCCAGCAGCTTACAGGGTCGAAAAGAGACCCAGTACTTC. Its protein product is CASSLQGRKETQYF.

This clone was seen more than once but under ten times. The chain couples TRBV13 to TRBJ1-5, with 8 nucleotides matching TRBD1. The CDR3 loop spans 14 amino acids. V lost 5 bases to trimming and J lost 7 bases; unmatched junction nucleotides: 7. Per the germline V gene, CDR1 is PRHDT and CDR2 is FYEKMQ (reference sequence). The CDR3: CASSNRTGNQPQHF. As DNA, the CDR3 is TGTGCCAGCAGCAATAGGACAGGGAACCAGCCCCAGCATTTT.

This clone was picked up one time. The gene calls are TRBV11-3 and TRBJ2-3; 9 nucleotides agree with TRBD2. Germline trimming cut 3 bases from V and 6 bases from J; bases unmatched to any gene: 10. CDR1 is SGHNT, CDR2 YENEEA, per germline. The CDR3 is made up of 16 amino acids. This chain's CDR3 is CASSLAGLAGSDTQYF. The CDR3 bases are TGTGCCAGCAGCTTGGCAGGGCTAGCGGGATCTGATACGCAGTATTTT.

The V and J genes are TRBV27 and TRBJ1-5; D gene uncertain. CDR3 size: 15 residues. The V gene's germline CDR1 is MNHEY and CDR2 SMNVEV (reference sequence). The V gene lost 5 bases and the J gene lost 4 bases, with 15 bases spanning the gap. The CDR3 DNA follows: TGTGCCAGCAGTACACGACTAGATGGTAATCAGCCCCAGCATTTT. Its protein is CASSTRLDGNQPQHF.

Written as DNA, the CDR3 is TGTGCCACCAGCAGAGTGCCCCGAGGACAGTCCACTTATGGCTACACCTTC. This translates into CATSRVPRGQSTYGYTF. The chain couples TRBV15 to TRBJ1-2; TRBD1 might be the D (6 bases). CDR1 LNHNV and CDR2 YYDKDF come from the germline V gene (reference sequence). CDR3 size: 17 residues. The V end was cut by 1 base, the J end by 5 bases, with 20 bases between.

The V gene is TRBV7-2, the J gene TRBJ2-7; no clear D gene. Germline V CDR1 and CDR2: SGHTA, FQGNSA. Deletions cut 3 bases from V and 2 bases from J, with 11 bases between. This CDR3 spans 14 amino acids. Written as DNA, the CDR3 is TGTGCCAGCAGCTTCATGGCCGCAACCTACGAGCAGTACTTC. Protein sequence: CASSFMAATYEQYF.

The chain couples TRBV15 to TRBJ2-1; 7 nucleotides align to TRBD1. The ends lost 3 bases at V and 0 bases at J; junction bases unmatched: 5. CDR3 length: 16 residues. Germline V gene lookup returns CDR1 LNHNV and CDR2 YYDKDF (reference sequence). The CDR3 DNA follows: TGTGCCACCAGCAGGTTTGGGACAGACTCCTACAATGAGCAGTTCTTC. It specifies CATSRFGTDSYNEQFF. The variable domain in full, with the rest retrieved from reference TRBV15 and TRBJ2-1, is DAMVIQNPRYQVTQFGKPVTLSCSQTLNHNVMYWYQQKSSQAPKLLFHYYDKDFNNEADTPDNFQSRRPNTSFCFLDIRSPGLGDTAMYLCATSRFGTDSYNEQFFGPGTRLTVL.

V gene TRBV9 combines with J gene TRBJ2-1; 13 bases map to TRBD2. CDR3 length: 16 residues. Per the germline V gene, CDR1 is SGDLS and CDR2 is YYNGEE. The V segment lost 4 bases and the J segment 8 bases; nucleotides outside the gene matches: 9. The CDR3 coding sequence is TGTGCCAGCAGCCACCCTAGACTAGCGGGAGGCTATGAGCAGTTCTTC. This codes for CASSHPRLAGGYEQFF.

The chain joins TRBV23-1 to TRBJ2-5, with D possibly being TRBD1 (6 bases). TRBV23-1 qualifies as an ORF whose function is uncertain. The CDR3 covers 14 residues. V gave up 3 bases and J gave up 3 bases, with 11 bases separating them. Here the CDR3 reads CASSHRTAEETQYF. CDR3 coding DNA: TGCGCCAGCAGTCACCGGACAGCCGAAGAGACCCAGTACTTC.

The chain has TRBV19 and TRBJ2-3; 7 bases map to TRBD1. The CDR3 loop spans 12 amino acids. The germline gives CDR1 LNHDA, CDR2 SQIVND (reference sequence). With V trimmed by 2 bases and J by 9 bases, 2 bases remained unmatched. CDR3 sequence reads: CASSIQGVTQYF. CDR3 nucleotide sequence: TGTGCCAGTAGTATACAGGGGGTCACGCAGTATTTT.

This chain uses TRBV19 with TRBJ2-3, with D possibly TRBD1 on 6 matching bases. Trimming removed 6 bases from V and 1 base from J, with 14 bases in between. This CDR3 contains 15 residues. In germline, CDR1 is LNHDA, CDR2 SQIVND (reference sequence). The CDR3 region is CASSTTGSGTDTQYF. DNA of the CDR3: TGTGCCAGTAGCACTACAGGGTCGGGCACAGATACGCAGTATTTT. The full variable domain, rest sourced from reference TRBV19 and TRBJ2-3, is DGGITQSPKYLFRKEGQNVTLSCEQNLNHDAMYWYRQDPGQGLRLIYYSQIVNDFQKGDIAEGYSVSREKKESFPLTVTSAQKNPTAFYLCASSTTGSGTDTQYFGPGTRLTVL.

CDR3 DNA sequence: TGCGCCAGCAGCCAAGATATGGCGGGAGGACCCAGAGGAGAGACCCAGTACTTC. Translating it yields CASSQDMAGGPRGETQYF. The rearrangement links TRBV4-1 to TRBJ2-5; TRBD2 aligns across 8 bases. Germline values: CDR1 MGHRA, CDR2 YSYEKL. Germline trimming cut 0 bases from V and 4 bases from J; bases unmatched to any gene: 13. This CDR3 is 18 amino acids long.

The chain uses TRBV7-3 and TRBJ1-1; tentative D call: TRBD1 (5 bases). The CDR3 is made up of 16 amino acids. CDR1 is SGHTA and CDR2 is FQGTGA in the germline V gene. Trimming pared 0 bases from V and 1 base from J, leaving 12 bases between. The CDR3: CASSLTIGGSNTEAFF. In nucleotides, the CDR3 is TGTGCCAGCAGCTTAACTATCGGGGGTTCGAACACTGAAGCTTTCTTT.

The DNA of the CDR3 is TGTGCCAGCAGCATCCGGGACTTGAGGGTCTCCTACGAGCAGTACTTC. Residues: CASSIRDLRVSYEQYF. This sequence joins TRBV7-2 and TRBJ2-7; perhaps TRBD2 as D (6 bases). This CDR3 has 16 residues. The V end was cut by 5 bases, the J end by 0 bases, with 17 bases between. Germline CDR1 and CDR2: SGHTA and FQGNSA. Using reference TRBV7-2 and TRBJ2-7 for the parts outside the CDR3, the full variable domain is GAGVSQSPSNKVTEKGKDVELRCDPISGHTALYWYRQSLGQGLEFLIYFQGNSAPDKSGLPSDRFSAERTGGSVSTLTIQRTQQEDSAVYLCASSIRDLRVSYEQYFGPGTRLTVT.